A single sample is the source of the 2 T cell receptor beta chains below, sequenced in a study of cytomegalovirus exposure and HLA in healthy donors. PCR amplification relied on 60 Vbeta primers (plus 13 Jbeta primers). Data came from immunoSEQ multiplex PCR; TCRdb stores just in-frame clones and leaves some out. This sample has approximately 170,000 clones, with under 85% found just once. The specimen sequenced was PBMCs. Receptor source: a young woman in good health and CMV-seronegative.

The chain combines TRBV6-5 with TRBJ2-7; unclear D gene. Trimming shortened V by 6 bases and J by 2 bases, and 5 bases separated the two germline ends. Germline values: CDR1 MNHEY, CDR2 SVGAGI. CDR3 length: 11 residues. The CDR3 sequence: CASSQAYEQYF. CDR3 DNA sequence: TGTGCCAGCAGCCAGGCCTACGAGCAGTACTTC.

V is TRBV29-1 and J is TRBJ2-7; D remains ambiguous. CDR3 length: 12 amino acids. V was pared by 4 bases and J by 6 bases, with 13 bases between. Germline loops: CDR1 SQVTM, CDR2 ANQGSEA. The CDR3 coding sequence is TGCAGCGTTGGCCCCGCTCTGCGCGAGCAGTACTTC. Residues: CSVGPALREQYF.